Shown below are 25 T cell receptor beta chains from a single sample sequenced in a study of OX40 agonist ivuxolimab in advanced cancers. The repertoire was sequenced with immunoSEQ multiplex PCR; TCRdb's copy has only in-frame clones and lacks some. The data hold 20,000 to 30,000 clones, with about 87% observed a single time. This sample comprised CD4+ or CD8+ T cells sorted from blood, obtained in a trial of the OX40 agonist ivuxolimab. The receptors were gathered from an adult with an advanced solid tumor such as melanoma, head and neck, liver or kidney cancer.

The J gene is TRBJ1-5, the V gene TRBV6-4; possible D gene TRBD1, 6 bases. Germline V CDR1 and CDR2: MRHNA, SNTAGT. This CDR3 contains 14 residues. The V gene lost 2 bases and the J gene lost 7 bases, with 12 bases spanning the gap. The CDR3 region has the DNA TGTGCCAGCAGTGACCCCATCAGGGGACAGCCCCAGCATTTT. Amino acids: CASSDPIRGQPQHF.

The J gene is TRBJ2-7, the V gene TRBV7-2, with TRBD2 matching over 7 bases. Trimming took 2 bases from V and 2 from J; bases not matched to a gene: 9. The CDR3 runs 16 residues. Germline loops: CDR1 SGHTA, CDR2 FQGNSA. The CDR3 DNA sequence: TGTGCCAGCAGCTTAACTATTACTAGCGACACCTACGAGCAGTACTTC. Protein sequence: CASSLTITSDTYEQYF. The whole variable domain, filled in from reference TRBV7-2 and TRBJ2-7, reads GAGVSQSPSNKVTEKGKDVELRCDPISGHTALYWYRQSLGQGLEFLIYFQGNSAPDKSGLPSDRFSAERTGGSVSTLTIQRTQQEDSAVYLCASSLTITSDTYEQYFGPGTRLTVT.

The V gene is TRBV5-4, the J gene TRBJ1-5; D is unclear. Germline V gene data show CDR1 as SGHNT and CDR2 as YYREEE (reference sequence). The CDR3 length is 13 residues. V was clipped by 7 bases and J by 2 bases, with 10 bases between them. CDR3 protein: CASGQPCNQPQHF. CDR3 sequence (DNA): TGTGCCAGCGGGCAGCCATGCAATCAGCCCCAGCATTTT.

The chain is built from TRBV6-5 and TRBJ2-2; D uncertain. The germline gives CDR1 MNHEY, CDR2 SVGAGI. The V end lost 2 bases, the J end lost 7 bases, and 11 bases lay between the germline ends. The CDR3 totals 14 residues. The CDR3 loop is CASSYGPEVGELFF. The CDR3 DNA reads TGTGCCAGCAGTTACGGTCCCGAGGTCGGGGAGCTGTTTTTT.

V usage is TRBV4-3 and J usage is TRBJ2-7; D perhaps matches TRBD1 (5 bases). V gave up 2 bases and J gave up 3 bases, with 14 bases separating them. The germline V gene encodes CDR1 LGHNA and CDR2 YSLEER. The CDR3 extends over 15 amino acids. DNA for the CDR3: TGCGCCAGCAGCCAAACAGGCCCTTCCCTCTACGAGCAGTACTTC. Encoded protein: CASSQTGPSLYEQYF.

This chain joins TRBV11-3 and TRBJ2-1, with 8 bases lining up with TRBD1. Per the germline V gene, CDR1 is SGHNT and CDR2 is YENEEA. V was pared by 3 bases and J by 3 bases, with 4 bases of the junction left unmatched. The CDR3 consists of 15 residues. This CDR3 is CASSLGGQDYNEQFF. The DNA for the CDR3 is TGTGCCAGCAGCTTGGGGGGACAGGACTACAATGAGCAGTTCTTC.

This clone was picked up one time. CDR3 loop: CASSFGQGVFVLETQYF. CDR3 coding DNA: TGTGCCAGCAGCTTCGGACAGGGGGTGTTTGTTCTGGAGACCCAGTACTTC. V gene TRBV11-2 combines with J gene TRBJ2-5; 10 nucleotides agree with TRBD1. The CDR3 sequence is 17 residues long. Per the germline V gene, CDR1 is SGHAT and CDR2 is FQNNGV. The junction had 12 bases not matched to a gene; V was cut back by 3 bases and J by 5 bases.

This rearrangement joins TRBV27 to TRBJ2-3, with a weak D call TRBD2 (6 bases). Germline V CDR1 and CDR2: MNHEY, SMNVEV (reference sequence). CDR3 length: 15 amino acids. Trimming shortened V by 3 bases and J by 1 base, and 11 bases separated the two germline ends. This CDR3 is CASSLGGMGTDTQYF. The CDR3 DNA reads as TGTGCCAGCAGTTTGGGGGGTATGGGCACAGATACGCAGTATTTT.

The V and J genes are TRBV19 and TRBJ2-3, with D possibly TRBD1 on 6 matching bases. V lost 5 bases and J 1 base, leaving 16 bases between the germline ends. Germline-derived CDR1 and CDR2 are LNHDA and SQIVND (reference sequence). This CDR3 region has 16 residues. CDR3 loop: CASSPNRVDGTDTQYF. CDR3 DNA: TGTGCCAGTAGTCCTAACAGGGTGGATGGCACAGATACGCAGTATTTT.

The CDR3 region has the DNA TGTGCCAGCTCACCGGGACAGGGGTTAGTCGGCTACACCTTC. Amino acid sequence: CASSPGQGLVGYTF. V is TRBV18 and J is TRBJ1-2; 10 nucleotides align to TRBD1. Losses at the gene ends were 3 bases for V and 8 bases for J; bases not matched to a gene: 6. Germline assignment: CDR1 KGHSH and CDR2 LQKENI. The CDR3 totals 14 residues.

The chain is built from TRBV12-5 and TRBJ2-3; the match to TRBD2 covers 8 bases. This CDR3 spans 16 amino acids. From germline, CDR1 is LGHNT and CDR2 FRNRAP. With 2 bases clipped from V and 8 bases from J, the junction kept 12 bases outside the gene matches. CDR3 sequence reads: CASGLFTSGSVGTQYF. CDR3 DNA sequence: TGTGCTAGTGGTTTGTTTACTAGCGGTTCCGTGGGTACGCAGTATTTT.

The chain couples TRBV19 to TRBJ2-1; D is perhaps TRBD2 (5 bases). The CDR3 is 15 residues long. Germline loops: CDR1 LNHDA, CDR2 SQIVND (reference sequence). The germline V and J ends were trimmed by 5 bases and 9 bases, with 20 bases remaining between them. This CDR3 reads CASSAEGLALTEQFF. As DNA, the CDR3 is TGTGCCAGTAGTGCAGAAGGGCTAGCCCTAACTGAGCAGTTCTTC.

CDR3 sequence (DNA): TGTGCCAGCTCCCAAGAGGGCAGCACAGATACGCAGTATTTT. Its protein is CASSQEGSTDTQYF. This chain connects TRBV18 to TRBJ2-3; the D gene is possibly TRBD2 (5 bases). CDR3 length: 14 residues. Germline V CDR1 and CDR2: KGHSH, LQKENI. V dropped 6 bases and J dropped 0 bases, with 10 bases sitting between them.

The chain is built from TRBV5-6 and TRBJ1-2; no definite D call. The CDR3 consists of 14 residues. Germline values: CDR1 SGHDT, CDR2 YYEEEE. V lost 4 bases and J lost 2, with 12 bases in between. The CDR3 region has the DNA TGTGCCAGCAGCCCGGACGGCCCCAACTATGGCTACACCTTC. The encoded protein is CASSPDGPNYGYTF.

This clone was detected a few times. J is TRBJ1-2 and V is TRBV7-9; D is undetermined. The V end lost 1 base, the J end lost 8 bases, and 11 bases lay between the germline ends. The germline CDR1 and CDR2 sequences are SEHNR and FQNEAQ (reference sequence). This CDR3 is built from 13 residues. The CDR3 sequence is CASSLGPVKGYTF. CDR3 DNA: TGTGCCAGCAGCTTAGGGCCAGTTAAAGGCTACACCTTC.

The J gene is TRBJ1-3, the V gene TRBV6-1; D is unclear. CDR1 and CDR2 from the germline V gene are MNHNS and SASEGT. The V gene lost 3 bases and the J gene lost 0 bases, with 6 bases spanning the gap. The CDR3 has 14 residues. The CDR3 spells CASSEGLSGNTIYF. CDR3 DNA sequence: TGTGCCAGCAGTGAGGGCCTCTCTGGAAACACCATATATTTT.

The gene calls are TRBV12-5 and TRBJ2-3; no firm D call. V lost 0 bases to trimming and J lost 4 bases, with 14 bases between them. Germline V gene data show CDR1 as LGHNT and CDR2 as FRNRAP. This CDR3 is built from 16 residues. CDR3 DNA: TGTGCTAGTGGTTTGGTACGTAGCTCAACGGCAGATACGCAGTATTTT. Protein product: CASGLVRSSTADTQYF.

The chain couples TRBV5-1 to TRBJ2-5; no clear D gene. Germline V CDR1 and CDR2: SGHRS, YFSETQ. The CDR3 runs 14 residues. The V end lost 3 bases, the J end lost 4 bases, and 13 bases lay between the germline ends. The CDR3 coding sequence is TGCGCCAGCAGCTCTCAAGGTTCCCGAGAGACCCAGTACTTC. This encodes CASSSQGSRETQYF.

The chain joins TRBV4-3 to TRBJ2-3, with D perhaps TRBD2 (5 bases). Germline CDR1 is LGHNA and CDR2 is YSLEER. The CDR3 is 14 residues long. Trimming shortened V by 1 base and J by 2 bases, and 7 bases separated the two germline ends. CDR3 DNA: TGCGCCAGCAGCCAAGGGAGGAACACAGATACGCAGTATTTT. The encoded protein is CASSQGRNTDTQYF.

This rearrangement joins TRBV6-5 to TRBJ1-5, with 7 bases that match TRBD1. The V gene's germline CDR1 is MNHEY and CDR2 SVGAGI. The CDR3 is made up of 14 amino acids. Unmatched junction bases numbered 5, after V lost 6 bases and J lost 3 bases. The CDR3 region is CASSLQGNNQPQHF. CDR3 DNA: TGTGCCAGCAGCTTACAGGGGAACAATCAGCCCCAGCATTTT.

The chain links TRBV12-1 to TRBJ1-1. TRBV12-1 is a known pseudogene. The CDR3 is 15 amino acids. The CDR3 coding sequence is TGTGCCAGCAGCTTCGGTTTTTTGGTGAACACTGAAGCTTTCTTT. It yields the protein CASSFGFLVNTEAFF.

The chain carries TRBV7-6 and TRBJ2-1; TRBD1 aligns across 9 bases. J gave up 1 base and V 0 bases, and 4 bases lay outside the gene matches. CDR1 and CDR2 from the germline V gene are SGHVS and FNYEAQ. The CDR3 contains 17 residues. For the CDR3, the DNA is TGTGCCAGCAGCTTAGCGGACAGGGGAATTTCCTACAATGAGCAGTTCTTC. Translating it yields CASSLADRGISYNEQFF.

This chain connects TRBV7-9 to TRBJ2-1; 8 bases fit TRBD2. This CDR3 region has 19 residues. Germline V lookup: CDR1 SEHNR, CDR2 FQNEAQ (reference sequence). With V trimmed by 4 bases and J by 7 bases, 21 bases remained unmatched. This CDR3 reads CASSSDGREAPGVLNEQFF. The CDR3 nucleotides are TGTGCCAGCAGCTCCGATGGGCGGGAGGCGCCGGGGGTTTTGAATGAGCAGTTCTTC.

This clone was seen more than once but under ten times. The chain is built from TRBV7-9 and TRBJ1-6; D gene ambiguous. The germline gives CDR1 SEHNR, CDR2 FQNEAQ (reference sequence). The V gene lost 6 bases and the J gene lost 7 bases, with 16 bases spanning the gap. CDR3 size: 15 residues. The CDR3 sequence: CASSLRLGGNSPLHF. CDR3 DNA: TGTGCCAGCAGTTTAAGACTAGGCGGGAATTCACCCCTCCACTTT.

Regarding this clone: It is likely a read error: a sequence one base away is far more abundant. Other DNA variants within this sample encode the same CDR3. This chain links TRBV5-4 with TRBJ2-7; D is undetermined. Germline V lookup: CDR1 SGHNT, CDR2 YYREEE (reference sequence). With 4 bases removed from V and 7 bases from J, the gap between germline ends came to 24 bases. The CDR3 totals 16 residues. CDR3 protein: CASSQESALERSEQYF. For the CDR3, the DNA is TGTGCCAGCAGCCAAGAATCGGCCCTCGAACGGTCTGAGCAGTACTTC.